Listed below are T cell receptor beta chains from one sample, sequenced in a study of early T cells in non-severe SARS-CoV-2 infection. A single record per CDR3 protein comes from TCRdb applying MiXCR to the 5' RACE reads. The sample holds around 100,000 distinct CDR3 sequences, about 15% seen once. Material for sequencing was whole blood. These receptors were taken from an adult who was a healthcare worker with PCR-confirmed SARS-CoV-2 infection or an uninfected control (not recorded which). The CDR3 runs from the conserved cysteine through the conserved F or W. The order of the fields is clone size, D gene, J gene, V gene, CDR3 protein, CDR3 DNA. A D gene is named only where the DNA matches it firmly. Expanded clones get a size class; other rows say once, few or many, or leave the size out.

.	.	TRBJ2-1	TRBV19	CASSLGANSYNEQFF	TGTGCCAGTAGTCTAGGGGCAAACTCCTACAATGAGCAGTTCTTC
.	.	TRBJ1-4	TRBV7-9	CASSRSPTSAIHEKLFF	TGTGCCAGCAGCCGTTCACCCACATCGGCGATCCATGAAAAACTGTTTTTT
.	.	TRBJ1-1	TRBV7-8	CASSSSRGNTEAFF	TGTGCCAGCAGCTCCTCGCGGGGCAACACTGAAGCTTTCTTT
.	TRBD2	TRBJ2-1	TRBV30	CAWSAGLAGVGEQFF	TGTGCCTGGAGTGCAGGACTAGCGGGCGTCGGTGAGCAGTTCTTC
.	TRBD2	TRBJ2-7	TRBV6-2/TRBV6-3	CASSRTLAASYEQYF	TGTGCCAGCAGCCGAACCCTAGCGGCATCCTACGAGCAGTACTTC
.	.	TRBJ2-3	TRBV9	CASSVAGAGDTQYF	TGTGCCAGCAGCGTAGCTGGGGCGGGAGATACGCAGTATTTT
few	TRBD1	TRBJ2-7	TRBV5-1	CASSLVMGQDEQYF	TGCGCCAGCAGCTTGGTCATGGGACAGGACGAGCAGTACTTC
.	.	TRBJ1-1	TRBV18	CASSPNRANTEAFF	TGTGCCAGCTCACCTAATAGAGCGAACACTGAAGCTTTCTTT
few	TRBD1	TRBJ1-1	TRBV18	CASSWTGKDTEAFF	TGTGCCAGCTCTTGGACAGGGAAAGACACTGAAGCTTTCTTT
few	.	TRBJ1-5	TRBV12-5	CASGLLGPSEPNQPQHF	TGTGCTAGTGGTTTGTTGGGTCCAAGTGAGCCCAATCAGCCCCAGCATTTT
many	.	TRBJ2-3	TRBV7-9	CASSLPDRLSTQYF	TGTGCCAGCAGCCTCCCTGACAGGCTAAGTACGCAGTATTTT
.	.	TRBJ2-1	TRBV25-1	CASSERGDEQFF	TGTGCCAGCAGTGAACGAGGGGATGAGCAGTTCTTC
.	.	TRBJ2-5	TRBV15	CATSLEGETQYF	TGTGCCACCAGCCTTGAAGGAGAGACCCAGTACTTC
few	TRBD2	TRBJ2-2	TRBV9	CASSGRDTGELFF	TGTGCCAGTAGCGGGCGGGACACCGGGGAGCTGTTTTTT
.	TRBD1	TRBJ2-7	TRBV19	CASSPGDRGTYEQYF	TGTGCCAGTAGTCCGGGGGACAGGGGAACCTACGAGCAGTACTTC
.	TRBD2	TRBJ2-1	TRBV7-9	CASSLTRLAGGPNSYNEQFF	TGTGCCAGCAGCTTAACGAGACTAGCGGGGGGGCCCAACTCCTACAATGAGCAGTTCTTC
many	.	TRBJ2-1	TRBV6-2/TRBV6-3	CASSPGDSAGREQFF	TGTGCCAGCAGTCCCGGGGACTCTGCCGGCCGGGAGCAGTTCTTC
.	TRBD1	TRBJ1-2	TRBV27	CASSLTGGFYGYTF	TGTGCCAGCAGTTTGACAGGGGGCTTCTATGGCTACACCTTC
once	.	TRBJ2-2	TRBV28	CASSIDMTGELFF	TGTGCCAGCAGTATAGACATGACCGGGGAGCTGTTTTTT
.	.	TRBJ2-7	TRBV28	CASSLKPGLSYEQYF	TGTGCCAGCAGTTTGAAACCAGGTCTCTCCTACGAGCAGTACTTC
few	.	TRBJ2-2	TRBV19	CASSRTPLNTGELFF	TGTGCCAGTAGTAGAACCCCTCTGAACACCGGGGAGCTGTTTTTT
.	.	TRBJ1-5	TRBV20-1	CSARDPLGGQPQHF	TGCAGTGCTAGAGACCCACTGGGGGGGCAGCCCCAGCATTTT
.	.	TRBJ2-7	TRBV11-2	CASSPLAGYEQYF	TGTGCCAGCAGCCCCCTAGCTGGGTACGAGCAGTACTTC
few	.	TRBJ2-7	TRBV9	CASSGRAWSEYF	TGTGCCAGCAGCGGAAGGGCATGGTCGGAGTACTTC
few	.	TRBJ2-7	TRBV20-1	CSARVGLSYEQYF	TGCAGTGCTAGAGTAGGTCTATCCTACGAGCAGTACTTC
.	.	TRBJ1-3	TRBV11-2	CASSLASTASGNTIYF	TGTGCCAGCAGCTTAGCCTCCACCGCCTCGGGAAACACCATATATTTT
.	.	TRBJ2-6	TRBV6-2/TRBV6-3	CASTIKAKRSGANVLTF	TGTGCCAGCACCATAAAGGCTAAGCGCTCTGGGGCCAACGTCCTGACTTTC
.	.	TRBJ2-2	TRBV29-1	CSVSRYTGELFF	TGCAGCGTATCTCGGTACACCGGGGAGCTGTTTTTT